Below, 28 T cell receptor beta chains from the same sample are listed, as sequenced in a study of CD8+CD57+ T cells in acquired aplastic anemia. TCR beta VDJ and CDR3 were profiled, and genomic DNA was the template. MiXCR, applied by TCRdb to the reads, yields one record per CDR3 protein. The sample gives some 220,000 distinct CDR3 sequences, about 37% of which show up once; 1.1% is in the top ten. Sequences were obtained from sorted CD4+, CD8+, or CD8+CD57+ T cells (not recorded which) from PBMCs. All receptors come from a human donor in good health, serving as a control.

This clonotype occurred a few times. The chain employs TRBV24-1 and TRBJ2-7; 7 bases match TRBD2. After removal of 12 bases from V and 6 bases from J, the junction contained 16 bases not matched to a gene. The CDR3 is 14 amino acids. CDR1 KGHDR and CDR2 SFDVKD come from the germline V gene. For the CDR3, the DNA is TGTGCCCCCCCGCGTGGCGGGAGTGCAAGCGAGCAGTACTTC. This codes for CAPPRGGSASEQYF.

This clonotype was counted a few times. This chain uses TRBV29-1 with TRBJ1-3; 7 nucleotides align to TRBD1. Trimming removed 8 bases from V and 0 bases from J; junction bases left unmatched: 7. The CDR3 runs 14 residues. Looked up from germline, CDR1 is SQVTM and CDR2 is ANQGSEA. The CDR3 loop is CSTWDSSSGNTIYF. Written as DNA, the CDR3 is TGCAGCACATGGGACAGCTCCTCTGGAAACACCATATATTTT.

The chain is built from TRBV20-1 and TRBJ2-7; D might be TRBD2 (6 bases). The CDR3 totals 15 residues. The V and J ends lost 1 base and 0 bases respectively, with 13 bases between them. The germline V gene has CDR1 DFQATT and CDR2 SNEGSKA (reference sequence). The CDR3 region has the DNA TGCAGTGCTAGAGGGTTAGCGGAGAGCTCCTACGAGCAGTACTTC. Protein: CSARGLAESSYEQYF.

A word on this clonotype: One end of the junction varies from germline; a read error may be responsible. The chain links TRBV5-4 to TRBJ2-3, with D possibly being TRBD2 (5 bases). The germline CDR1 and CDR2 sequences are SGHNT and YYREEE (reference sequence). The CDR3 sequence is 13 residues long. The CDR3 protein is CTSSFGGGDTQYF. CDR3 coding DNA: TGTACCAGCAGCTTCGGAGGAGGTGATACGCAGTATTTT.

Concerning this clonotype: It may be a read error: a sequence one base away is much more abundant. The missing conserved phenylalanine or tryptophan at the end of this CDR3 makes a read error likely. The V and J genes are TRBV7-3 and TRBJ1-1; D unresolved. Germline V CDR1 and CDR2: SGHTA, FQGTGA. Trimming took off 0 bases at V and 4 bases at J, with 9 bases between the two ends. The CDR3 loop spans 14 amino acids. CDR3 amino acids: CASSLTGSSTEAFL. CDR3 nucleotides: TGTGCCAGCAGCTTAACAGGGAGTTCCACTGAAGCTTTCCTT.

The V and J genes are TRBV10-3 and TRBJ1-2; possible D gene TRBD1, 5 bases. Germline V gene sequence: CDR1 ENHRY, CDR2 SYGVKD. V lost 7 bases, J lost 6 bases, and 21 bases lay in between. The length of the CDR3 is 15 residues. The CDR3 protein is CAIIPGVGEGHGYTF. CDR3 nucleotides: TGTGCCATCATCCCCGGTGTGGGTGAGGGGCATGGCTACACCTTC.

Points on this clonotype: One base away lies a much larger clone, so this may be a sequencing read error. This rearrangement joins TRBV10-3 to TRBJ1-5; no firm D call. Per the germline V gene, CDR1 is ENHRY and CDR2 is SYGVKD. Trimming removed 5 bases from V and 4 bases from J, with 9 bases in between. This CDR3 comprises 13 residues. The CDR3 here is CAISYRENQPQHF. DNA for the CDR3: TGTGCCATCAGTTACAGAGAGAATCAGCCCCAGCATTTT.

The J gene is TRBJ2-3, the V gene TRBV5-1, with 10 positions matching TRBD1. CDR1 is SGHRS and CDR2 is YFSETQ in the germline V gene. CDR3 size: 15 residues. The V and J ends lost 3 bases and 3 bases, in that order; junction bases with no gene match: 4. The CDR3 sequence is CASSSRDRGTDTQYF. As DNA, the CDR3 is TGCGCCAGCAGCTCCCGGGACAGGGGAACAGATACGCAGTATTTT. The whole variable domain, filled in from reference TRBV5-1 and TRBJ2-3, reads KAGVTQTPRYLIKTRGQQVTLSCSPISGHRSVSWYQQTPGQGLQFLFEYFSETQRNKGNFPGRFSGRQFSNSRSEMNVSTLELGDSALYLCASSSRDRGTDTQYFGPGTRLTVL.

The genes are TRBV6-1 and TRBJ2-1, with 8 bases lining up with TRBD2. There are 17 residues in the CDR3. CDR1 is MNHNS, CDR2 SASEGT, per germline. After removal of 7 bases from V and 5 bases from J, the junction contained 16 bases not matched to a gene. CDR3 loop: CASTIVSLLLADNEQFF. CDR3 sequence (DNA): TGTGCCAGCACAATAGTTAGTCTCCTACTAGCGGACAATGAGCAGTTCTTC.

The chain combines TRBV24-1 with TRBJ2-7, with 8 bases aligning to TRBD2. Germline CDR1 and CDR2: KGHDR and SFDVKD. With 3 bases clipped from V and 6 bases from J, the junction kept 12 bases outside the gene matches. This CDR3 has 16 amino acids. The CDR3 nucleotides are TGTGCCACCAGTGATGCCCGGGGGGGGGATATCGGCGAGCAGTACTTC. Its translation is CATSDARGGDIGEQYF.

In DNA, the CDR3 is TGTGCCAGCGGTGGGACTGTTGGGGAGACCCAGTACTTC. This sequence encodes CASGGTVGETQYF. The genes are TRBV2 and TRBJ2-5, with D maybe TRBD2 (6 bases). The CDR3 has 13 residues. Trimming pared 8 bases from V and 5 bases from J, leaving 15 bases between. Germline V CDR1 and CDR2: SNHLY, FYNNEI.

This clonotype was picked up many times. The rearrangement joins TRBV2 to TRBJ1-2; 7 nucleotides match TRBD1. In germline, CDR1 is SNHLY, CDR2 FYNNEI. V shed 1 base and J 2 bases; nucleotides not matched to a gene: 4. This CDR3 comprises 15 residues. This CDR3 is CASSEDRGMNYGYTF. In DNA form, the CDR3 reads TGTGCCAGCAGTGAAGACAGGGGAATGAACTATGGCTACACCTTC. Supplemented by reference TRBV2 and TRBJ1-2, the full variable domain reads EPEVTQTPSHQVTQMGQEVILRCVPISNHLYFYWYRQILGQKVEFLVSFYNNEISEKSEIFDDQFSVERPDGSNFTLKIRSTKLEDSAMYFCASSEDRGMNYGYTFGSGTRLTVV.

A word on this clonotype: This is likely a read error, given that the CDR3 carries no conserved phenylalanine or tryptophan at its end. The CDR3: CSARLSRGLINEQFL. The CDR3 nucleotides read TGCAGTGCTAGACTATCCCGAGGACTTATCAATGAGCAGTTCCTC. The J gene is TRBJ2-1, the V gene TRBV20-1; a weak D match, TRBD2 (5 bases). Trimming removed 2 bases at V and 6 bases at J, with 17 bases between. In germline, CDR1 is DFQATT, CDR2 SNEGSKA (reference sequence). The CDR3 runs to 15 residues.

The rearrangement links TRBV10-3 to TRBJ2-5; 7 nucleotides match TRBD2. This CDR3 spans 15 amino acids. Germline V gives CDR1 ENHRY, CDR2 SYGVKD. Trimming at V came to 3 bases and at J to 1 base, leaving 5 bases not matched to a gene. CDR3: CAISESGESQETQYF. The CDR3 nucleotides are TGTGCCATCAGTGAAAGCGGGGAGTCCCAAGAGACCCAGTACTTC.

In its sample, this clonotype was seen many times. This chain links TRBV7-2 with TRBJ1-5; tentatively, D is TRBD1 (6 bases). V lost 2 bases and J lost 6, with 11 bases in between. Germline V gene data show CDR1 as SGHTA and CDR2 as FQGNSA. The CDR3 runs 14 residues. CDR3 loop: CASSLRGRTQPQHF. The CDR3 coding sequence is TGTGCCAGCAGCTTAAGGGGGAGGACTCAGCCCCAGCATTTT. Full variable domain (outside the CDR3, taken from reference TRBV7-2 and TRBJ1-5): GAGVSQSPSNKVTEKGKDVELRCDPISGHTALYWYRQSLGQGLEFLIYFQGNSAPDKSGLPSDRFSAERTGGSVSTLTIQRTQQEDSAVYLCASSLRGRTQPQHFGDGTRLSIL.

On this clonotype: This may come from a read error, since a much larger clone is one base off. The chain carries TRBV12-3 or TRBV12-4 and TRBJ1-5; the D gene is possibly TRBD1 (5 bases). V was clipped by 8 bases and J by 0 bases, with 20 bases between them. CDR3 length: 17 amino acids. The CDR3 DNA reads as TGTGCCAGCGCGTCGGGGCAGCGGTCAACTAGCAATCAGCCCCAGCATTTT. It yields the protein CASASGQRSTSNQPQHF.

This clonotype was found many times. This sequence joins TRBV7-9 and TRBJ1-5; 9 bases are a match to TRBD1. In germline, CDR1 is SEHNR, CDR2 FQNEAQ (reference sequence). This CDR3 has 15 amino acids. The V segment lost 3 bases and the J segment 2 bases; nucleotides outside the gene matches: 2. The CDR3 DNA reads as TGTGCCAGCAGCTTTACAGGGGGCGGCAATCAGCCCCAGCATTTT. Translated: CASSFTGGGNQPQHF.

This clonotype was counted between two and nine times. This chain joins TRBV2 and TRBJ1-5; no clear D gene. This CDR3 is built from 13 residues. V dropped 7 bases and J dropped 7 bases, with 14 bases sitting between them. The V gene's germline CDR1 is SNHLY and CDR2 FYNNEI. CDR3 in DNA: TGTGCCAGCACGGGATGGGAAGGGCAGCCCCAGCATTTT. Encoded protein: CASTGWEGQPQHF.

This clonotype showed up just once. This sequence joins TRBV25-1 and TRBJ1-6, with 9 bases identical to TRBD1. The CDR3 is 16 amino acids. The V segment lost 9 bases and the J segment 6 bases; nucleotides outside the gene matches: 12. Germline V CDR1 and CDR2: MGHDK, SYGVNS. This CDR3 reads CARTFTGGAINSPLHF. Here the CDR3 DNA reads TGTGCCAGAACATTCACAGGGGGCGCGATTAATTCACCCCTCCACTTT.

In this sample, this clonotype turned up many times. The chain employs TRBV19 and TRBJ2-1; D not certain. Trimming shortened V by 3 bases and J by 1 base, and 10 bases separated the two germline ends. In germline, CDR1 is LNHDA, CDR2 SQIVND (reference sequence). The CDR3 runs to 15 residues. The CDR3 DNA sequence: TGTGCCAGTAGTATCGAGGTGAGATCCTACAATGAGCAGTTCTTC. As protein: CASSIEVRSYNEQFF. Looking up the rest from reference TRBV19 and TRBJ2-1 gives the full variable domain: DGGITQSPKYLFRKEGQNVTLSCEQNLNHDAMYWYRQDPGQGLRLIYYSQIVNDFQKGDIAEGYSVSREKKESFPLTVTSAQKNPTAFYLCASSIEVRSYNEQFFGPGTRLTVL.

About this clonotype itself: Since a much larger clone is just one base distant, this may be a read error. As the CDR3 is not closed by the conserved phenylalanine or tryptophan, this likely results from a read error. This chain links TRBV18 with TRBJ2-7; the D gene is possibly TRBD1 (6 bases). The CDR3 length is 13 residues. Germline V gives CDR1 KGHSH, CDR2 LQKENI. V was trimmed by 2 bases and J by 5 bases, leaving 10 bases between them. CDR3 coding DNA: TGTGCCAGCTCACCAGAGGGACACAACGAGCAGTACCTC. Encoded protein: CASSPEGHNEQYL.

This clonotype was counted at least ten times. The chain recombines TRBV15 with TRBJ1-2; no clear D. Germline CDR1 and CDR2: LNHNV and YYDKDF (reference sequence). V was clipped by 0 bases and J by 0 bases, with 20 bases between them. This CDR3 has 19 residues. This CDR3 reads CATSRDTPWKMRSNYGYTF. DNA for the CDR3: TGTGCCACCAGCAGAGATACCCCTTGGAAAATGCGGTCTAACTATGGCTACACCTTC.

This clonotype was recorded at least ten times. V usage is TRBV5-4 and J usage is TRBJ2-5, with 8 nucleotides matching TRBD1. Germline loops: CDR1 SGHNT, CDR2 YYREEE (reference sequence). The V segment lost 3 bases and the J segment 5 bases; nucleotides outside the gene matches: 9. This CDR3 is 15 amino acids long. The CDR3 is CASSSGQDIVETQYF. CDR3 bases: TGTGCCAGCAGCTCGGGACAGGACATCGTCGAGACCCAGTACTTC.

This chain links TRBV11-2 with TRBJ1-1; D gene unclear. Trimming took off 0 bases at V and 5 bases at J, with 10 bases between the two ends. The CDR3 is made up of 14 amino acids. Germline V gives CDR1 SGHAT, CDR2 FQNNGV. The CDR3 DNA reads as TGTGCCAGCAGCTTAGATTCGAGGTGGACTGAAGCTTTCTTT. Translating gives CASSLDSRWTEAFF.

Comments on this clonotype: Compared with germline, one end of the junction differs, possibly owing to a read error. The rearrangement uses TRBV7-8 and TRBJ1-4; the D gene is possibly TRBD1 (5 bases). Germline loops: CDR1 SGHVS, CDR2 FQNEAQ. This CDR3 spans 16 amino acids. The DNA of the CDR3 is TGTGCCAGCGGCTTAGGCCGGGGGGCAACTAATGAAAAACTGTTTTTT. It encodes CASGLGRGATNEKLFF.

The chain employs TRBV5-1 and TRBJ2-2; 13 positions match TRBD2. The germline gives CDR1 SGHRS, CDR2 YFSETQ. The CDR3 spans 21 residues. Unmatched junction bases numbered 17, after V lost 0 bases and J lost 6 bases. The CDR3 nucleotides read TGCGCCAGCAGCTTGGTGGTCGGGACTAGCGGGGTCCTACCCACACCCGGGGAGCTGTTTTTT. Protein sequence: CASSLVVGTSGVLPTPGELFF.

Many counts were recorded for this clonotype. The chain joins TRBV12-3 or TRBV12-4 to TRBJ2-7, with 12 bases that match TRBD2. The CDR3 consists of 14 residues. Trimming cost V 8 bases and J 7 bases; bases outside gene matches: 9. For the CDR3, the DNA is TGTGCCAGCCAGACTAGCGGGAGTAGGGAAGAGCAGTACTTC. This codes for CASQTSGSREEQYF.

Regarding this clonotype: A much larger clone sits a single nucleotide away, making a read error possible. The chain couples TRBV20-1 to TRBJ2-3, with unresolved D. This CDR3 is built from 14 residues. Trimming cost V 6 bases and J 6 bases, with 19 bases left between them. CDR1 is DFQATT, CDR2 SNEGSKA, per germline (reference sequence). CDR3 bases: TGCAGTGCCGGTCCCAAAACCCTACCCGATACGCAGTATTTT. It codes for CSAGPKTLPDTQYF.